The clone carrying this T cell receptor (beta chain) was recorded many times. The sample belongs to a study of T-cell reconstitution after alpha-beta-depleted transplantation in children. CDR3 length equals 14 residues. Trimming cost V 1 base and J 4 bases, with 11 bases left between them. Germline CDR1 SGHNT, CDR2 YYREEE (reference sequence). Library preparation (for TCRbeta) was performed with unique molecular identifiers. One entry per CDR3 protein, called by TCRdb with MiXCR from the PCR reads. This sample carries 700,000 to 950,000 distinct CDR3 sequences, approximately 15% of them seen once, and the ten largest clones take approximately 5%.

The specimen was PBMCs, mostly from graft donor cells, collected 360 days after TCRalphabeta/CD19-depleted stem cell transplant. The genes are TRBV5-4 and TRBJ2-5; D is unresolved. This clonotype was sampled from a male patient aged 10 to 17 who had a stem cell transplant for acute lymphoblastic leukemia, so the T cells may come from the graft donor. DNA for the CDR3: TGTGCCAGCAGCTTGTGGTGGAAAGGAGAGACCCAGTACTTC. Translation: CASSLWWKGETQYF.